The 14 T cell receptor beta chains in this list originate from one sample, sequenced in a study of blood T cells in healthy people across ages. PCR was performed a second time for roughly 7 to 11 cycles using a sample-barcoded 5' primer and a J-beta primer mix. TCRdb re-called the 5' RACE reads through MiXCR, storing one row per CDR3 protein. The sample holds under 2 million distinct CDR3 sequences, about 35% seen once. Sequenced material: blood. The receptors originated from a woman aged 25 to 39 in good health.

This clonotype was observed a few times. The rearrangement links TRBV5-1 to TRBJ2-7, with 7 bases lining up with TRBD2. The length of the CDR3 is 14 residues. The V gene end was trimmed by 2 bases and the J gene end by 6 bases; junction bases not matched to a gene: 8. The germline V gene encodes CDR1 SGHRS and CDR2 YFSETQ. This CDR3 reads CASSLGREVGEQYF. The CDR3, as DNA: TGCGCCAGCAGCTTAGGACGGGAGGTCGGCGAGCAGTACTTC.

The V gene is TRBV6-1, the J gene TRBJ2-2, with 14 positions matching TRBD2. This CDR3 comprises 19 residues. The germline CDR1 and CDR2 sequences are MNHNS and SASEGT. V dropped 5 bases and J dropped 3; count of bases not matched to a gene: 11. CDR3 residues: CASSRSRRTSGRYTGELFF. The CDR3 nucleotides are TGTGCCAGCAGTCGTTCGAGGAGGACTAGCGGGAGGTACACCGGGGAGCTGTTTTTT.

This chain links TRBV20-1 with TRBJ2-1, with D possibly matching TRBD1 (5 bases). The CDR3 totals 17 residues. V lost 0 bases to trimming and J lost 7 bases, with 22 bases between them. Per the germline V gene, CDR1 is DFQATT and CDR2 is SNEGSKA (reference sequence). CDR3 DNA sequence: TGCAGTGCTAGAGATCCTCGCGGCAGGGCCTCCAGGAATGAGCAGTTCTTC. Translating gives CSARDPRGRASRNEQFF.

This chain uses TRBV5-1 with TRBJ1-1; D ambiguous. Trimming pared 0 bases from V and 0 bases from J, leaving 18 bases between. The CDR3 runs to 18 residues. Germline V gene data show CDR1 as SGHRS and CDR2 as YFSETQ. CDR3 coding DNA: TGCGCCAGCAGCTTGGTGAGCTCCGTGGTCCCGTTGAACACTGAAGCTTTCTTT. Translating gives CASSLVSSVVPLNTEAFF.

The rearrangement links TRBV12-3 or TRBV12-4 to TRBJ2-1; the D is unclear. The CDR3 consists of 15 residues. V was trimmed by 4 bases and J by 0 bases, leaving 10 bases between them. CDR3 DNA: TGTGCCAGCAGTTCACTGTACGGCTCCTACAATGAGCAGTTCTTC. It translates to CASSSLYGSYNEQFF.

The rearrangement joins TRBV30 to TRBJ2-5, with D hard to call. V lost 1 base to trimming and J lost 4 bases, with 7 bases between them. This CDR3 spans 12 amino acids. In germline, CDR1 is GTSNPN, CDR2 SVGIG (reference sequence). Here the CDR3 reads CAWSETGETQYF. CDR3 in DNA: TGTGCCTGGAGTGAGACCGGAGAGACCCAGTACTTC.

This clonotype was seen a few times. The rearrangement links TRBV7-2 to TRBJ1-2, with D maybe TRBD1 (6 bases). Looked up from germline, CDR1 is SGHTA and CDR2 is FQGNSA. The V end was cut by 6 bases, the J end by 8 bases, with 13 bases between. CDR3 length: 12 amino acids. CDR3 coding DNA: TGTGCCAGCAGTTCTACAGGGTGGGGCTACACCTTC. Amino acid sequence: CASSSTGWGYTF.

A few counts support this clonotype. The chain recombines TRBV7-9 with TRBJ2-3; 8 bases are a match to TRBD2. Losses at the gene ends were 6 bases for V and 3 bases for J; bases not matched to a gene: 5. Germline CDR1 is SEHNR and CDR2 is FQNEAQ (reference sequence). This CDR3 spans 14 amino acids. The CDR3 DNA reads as TGTGCCAGCAGAAAACCGGGGGGGACAGATACGCAGTATTTT. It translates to CASRKPGGTDTQYF.

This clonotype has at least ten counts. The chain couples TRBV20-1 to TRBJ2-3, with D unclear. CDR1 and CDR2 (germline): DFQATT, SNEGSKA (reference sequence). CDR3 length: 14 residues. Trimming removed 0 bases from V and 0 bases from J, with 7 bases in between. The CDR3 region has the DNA TGCAGTGCTAGAGAAAGGATTAGCACAGATACGCAGTATTTT. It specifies CSARERISTDTQYF.

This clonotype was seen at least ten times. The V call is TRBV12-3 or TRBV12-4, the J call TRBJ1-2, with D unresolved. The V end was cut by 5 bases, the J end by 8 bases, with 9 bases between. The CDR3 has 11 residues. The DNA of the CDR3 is TGTGCCAGCAGTGGCCTTAGGGGCTACACCTTC. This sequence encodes CASSGLRGYTF.

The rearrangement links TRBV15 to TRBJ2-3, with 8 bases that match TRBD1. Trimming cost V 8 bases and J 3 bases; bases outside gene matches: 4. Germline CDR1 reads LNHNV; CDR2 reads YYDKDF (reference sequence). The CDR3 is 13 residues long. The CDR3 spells CATERTGTDTQYF. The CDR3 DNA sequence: TGTGCCACCGAACGGACAGGGACAGATACGCAGTATTTT. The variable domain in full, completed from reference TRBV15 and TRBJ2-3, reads DAMVIQNPRYQVTQFGKPVTLSCSQTLNHNVMYWYQQKSSQAPKLLFHYYDKDFNNEADTPDNFQSRRPNTSFCFLDIRSPGLGDTAMYLCATERTGTDTQYFGPGTRLTVL.

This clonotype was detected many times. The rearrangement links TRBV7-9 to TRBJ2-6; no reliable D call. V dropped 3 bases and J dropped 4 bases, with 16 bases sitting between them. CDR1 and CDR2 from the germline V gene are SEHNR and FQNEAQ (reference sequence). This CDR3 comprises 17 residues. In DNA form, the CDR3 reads TGTGCCAGCAGCTTTAAACGGACGGCTCAAGGGGCCAACGTCCTGACTTTC. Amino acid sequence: CASSFKRTAQGANVLTF.

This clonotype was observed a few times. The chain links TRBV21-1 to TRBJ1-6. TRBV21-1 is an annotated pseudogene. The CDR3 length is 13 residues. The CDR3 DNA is TGTGCCCGGAGGGGAGGGTATAATTCACCCCTCCACTTT. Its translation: CARRGGYNSPLHF.

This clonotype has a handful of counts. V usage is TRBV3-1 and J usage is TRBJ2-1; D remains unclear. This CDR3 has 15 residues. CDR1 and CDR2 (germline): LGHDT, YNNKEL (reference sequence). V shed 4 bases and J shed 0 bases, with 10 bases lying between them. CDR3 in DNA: TGTGCCAGCAGCCGCTCTACCAACTCCTACAATGAGCAGTTCTTC. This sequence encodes CASSRSTNSYNEQFF.